The clone carrying this T cell receptor beta chain has at least ten counts. What it recognizes is unknown. The data originate from a study of CD8 T cells in ankylosing spondylitis. The study's findings and limits: Matched synovial fluid from ankylosing spondylitis patients was reported to be enriched for disease-linked clones. In synovial fluid and blood from reactive arthritis, some motif variants were previously reported. The study identified a TCR beta motif of several highly homologous variants that appeared characteristic of ankylosing spondylitis blood.

Quantitative 5'-RACE with molecular barcodes produced the TCR beta libraries. A single record per CDR3 protein comes from TCRdb applying MiXCR to the 5' RACE reads. This sample carries fewer than 550,000 distinct CDR3 sequences, about 5.2% of them seen once, and the ten largest clones take under 4.5%. This CDR3 contains 15 residues. Deletions cut 3 bases from V and 1 base from J, with 12 bases between. Looked up from germline, CDR1 is ENHRY and CDR2 is SYGVKD. The sample taken for sequencing was blood, either unsorted or a sorted T cell fraction (not recorded which). The rearrangement joins TRBV10-3 to TRBJ1-1; no clear D gene. This sequence was found in a male donor with ankylosing spondylitis. CDR3 coding DNA: TGTGCCATCAGTGACCCACGGGTTAAGAACACTGAAGCTTTCTTT. This translates into CAISDPRVKNTEAFF.